The text below deals with one T cell receptor (beta chain). Repertoires were generated with immunoSEQ multiplex PCR, while TCRdb's copy carries only in-frame clones and drops some. The table includes approximately 150,000 clones, 90% detected once. This entry comes from a study of blood T cell repertoires in COVID-19. Looking at the study overall: Acute and convalescent COVID-19 samples came from the United States, Italy and Spain. From T cells, B-cell-depleted T cells, or PBMCs came the material, which was cDNA or gDNA.

CDR1 is MNHEY and CDR2 is SVGAGI in the germline V gene. The CDR3 sequence is 13 residues long. V shed 10 bases, J shed 4 bases, and the junction held 6 bases outside the gene matches. This TCR came from a man aged 60-69 years with active or convalescent COVID-19. The specimen sequenced was peripheral blood. The rearrangement uses TRBV6-5 and TRBJ1-1; TRBD1 agrees at 10 bases. The chain's CDR3 is CAIDRGRGTEAFF. The CDR3 nucleotides are TGTGCCATCGACAGGGGGCGAGGCACTGAAGCTTTCTTT.